This note documents a single TCR beta chain sequence. V was cut by 7 bases and J by 8 bases, with 14 bases left in between. CDR3 length: 13 residues. Germline V gene lookup returns CDR1 LNHDA and CDR2 SQIVND (reference sequence). This entry belongs to a study of cytotoxic CD8 clonotypes in ibrutinib-treated CLL. The protocol was immunoSEQ multiplex PCR, while the TCRdb copy is restricted to in-frame clones and leaves out a portion. The table shows roughly 250,000 clones, with 70% occurring only once. The origin of this receptor is a human donor with chronic lymphocytic leukemia. V usage is TRBV19 and J usage is TRBJ1-4; D remains unclear. Here the sequenced sample was PBMCs, taken after 24 months of ibrutinib treatment. CDR3 nucleotides: TGTGCCAGTATGCCCCCCGGGAGGGAAAAACTGTTTTTT. Translating it yields CASMPPGREKLFF.